This is a list of T cell receptor beta chains from one sample in a study of blood T cell repertoires in COVID-19. Only in-frame clones appear in the TCRdb table, and some are missing; sequencing was by immunoSEQ multiplex PCR. The sample consists of about 99,000 clones, approximately 88% of them appearing once. The sample comprised peripheral blood. The receptors were sampled from a human donor in a cohort sampled during active COVID-19. CDR3s include the opening cysteine and the closing phenylalanine or tryptophan. The D gene is left open where the match is weak. Clone sizes are given selectively: once, few, many, or a class where the clone is expanded.

clone size: once
J gene: TRBJ2-1
V gene: TRBV3-1/TRBV3-2
D gene: -
CDR3 DNA: TGTGCCAGCAGCCGCGGGCTCCCCCTCTACAATGAGCAGTTCTTC
CDR3 protein: CASSRGLPLYNEQFF

clone size: once
J gene: TRBJ2-2
V gene: TRBV5-1
D gene: TRBD1
CDR3 DNA: TGCGCCAGCAGCTCCAGGACAGGGGCGAACACCGGGGAGCTGTTTTTT
CDR3 protein: CASSSRTGANTGELFF

clone size: -
J gene: TRBJ1-1
V gene: TRBV5-1
D gene: TRBD1
CDR3 DNA: TGCGCCAGCAGCTCGGGACAGCCAAACACTGAAGCTTTCTTT
CDR3 protein: CASSSGQPNTEAFF

clone size: once
J gene: TRBJ2-7
V gene: TRBV5-6
D gene: -
CDR3 DNA: TGTGCCAGCAGCTTGGGTAACTACGAGCAGTACTTC
CDR3 protein: CASSLGNYEQYF

clone size: -
J gene: TRBJ2-1
V gene: TRBV9
D gene: TRBD1
CDR3 DNA: TGTGCCAGCAAGAAATCGACAGGGGGATTGTTCTTC
CDR3 protein: CASKKSTGGLFF

clone size: -
J gene: TRBJ2-7
V gene: TRBV3-1/TRBV3-2
D gene: -
CDR3 DNA: TGTGCCAGCAGCCGACATCTCCGACAGGCCGCCGACGAGCAGTACTTC
CDR3 protein: CASSRHLRQAADEQYF

clone size: -
J gene: TRBJ2-4
V gene: TRBV28
D gene: -
CDR3 DNA: TGTGCCAGCAGTTTCAGTTATAGGCAGGTGGAAAACATTCAGTACTTC
CDR3 protein: CASSFSYRQVENIQYF

clone size: -
J gene: TRBJ1-5
V gene: TRBV27
D gene: TRBD1
CDR3 DNA: TGTGCCAGCAGTGTAGGGACAGATGGCAATCAGCCCCAGCATTTT
CDR3 protein: CASSVGTDGNQPQHF

clone size: -
J gene: TRBJ2-5
V gene: TRBV7-9
D gene: -
CDR3 DNA: TGTGCCAGCAGCTCCCGGGGAGGGGGGGAGACCCAGTACTTC
CDR3 protein: CASSSRGGGETQYF

clone size: -
J gene: TRBJ1-1
V gene: TRBV19
D gene: -
CDR3 DNA: TGTGCCAGTAGTATAGGTACAGGGTGGGCCACTGAAGCTTTCTTT
CDR3 protein: CASSIGTGWATEAFF

clone size: -
J gene: TRBJ1-1
V gene: TRBV29-1
D gene: -
CDR3 DNA: TGCAGCGTCGGACTTAAATCGAACACTGAAGCTTTCTTT
CDR3 protein: CSVGLKSNTEAFF

clone size: -
J gene: TRBJ2-7
V gene: TRBV6-5
D gene: -
CDR3 DNA: TGTGCCAGCATCCTAGGAGACAGGACGGCTTACGAGCAGTACTTC
CDR3 protein: CASILGDRTAYEQYF

clone size: once
J gene: TRBJ2-3
V gene: TRBV19
D gene: -
CDR3 DNA: TGTGCCAGTAGTATAGGAGCCTATCAAACAGATACGCAGTATTTT
CDR3 protein: CASSIGAYQTDTQYF

clone size: -
J gene: TRBJ2-3
V gene: TRBV2
D gene: TRBD2
CDR3 DNA: TGTGCCAGCACGGGAAGCGGGGGGGCCACAGATACGCAGTATTTT
CDR3 protein: CASTGSGGATDTQYF

clone size: few
J gene: TRBJ2-7
V gene: TRBV29-1
D gene: -
CDR3 DNA: TGCAGCGTTTCTAGCTTCTACGAGCAGTACTTC
CDR3 protein: CSVSSFYEQYF

clone size: -
J gene: TRBJ2-5
V gene: TRBV4-1
D gene: -
CDR3 DNA: TGCGCCAGCAGCCAATGGCGGGGCGAGACCCAGTACTTC
CDR3 protein: CASSQWRGETQYF

clone size: -
J gene: TRBJ2-7
V gene: TRBV6-6
D gene: TRBD2
CDR3 DNA: TGTGCCAGCAGTCGCAGCGGGGGTAAATCCTACGAGCAGTACTTC
CDR3 protein: CASSRSGGKSYEQYF

clone size: -
J gene: TRBJ2-5
V gene: TRBV5-1
D gene: TRBD2
CDR3 DNA: TGCGCCAGCAGCTCGGGGAGCGGGAGGGAGACCCAGTACTTC
CDR3 protein: CASSSGSGRETQYF

clone size: -
J gene: TRBJ1-1
V gene: TRBV19
D gene: TRBD1
CDR3 DNA: TGTGCCAGTAGTACGACAGGGGTGAACACTGAAGCTTTCTTT
CDR3 protein: CASSTTGVNTEAFF

clone size: -
J gene: TRBJ2-1
V gene: TRBV4-1
D gene: -
CDR3 DNA: TGCGCCAGCAGCCAAGATCGAGGCCTATCCTACAATGAGCAGTTCTTC
CDR3 protein: CASSQDRGLSYNEQFF

clone size: -
J gene: TRBJ2-1
V gene: TRBV4-3
D gene: TRBD2
CDR3 DNA: TGCGCCAGCAGCCTAAGCGGGGGGGGTTCCTACAATGAGCAGTTCTTC
CDR3 protein: CASSLSGGGSYNEQFF

clone size: -
J gene: TRBJ1-1
V gene: TRBV7-8
D gene: -
CDR3 DNA: TGTGCCAGCAGCTTAGGCGTGCAGCGGCTGACTGAAGCTTTCTTT
CDR3 protein: CASSLGVQRLTEAFF

clone size: -
J gene: TRBJ1-2
V gene: TRBV27
D gene: TRBD1
CDR3 DNA: TGTGCCAGCAGGACAGGGGGTACTAACTATGGCTACACCTTC
CDR3 protein: CASRTGGTNYGYTF

clone size: -
J gene: TRBJ2-7
V gene: TRBV15
D gene: TRBD1
CDR3 DNA: TGTGCCACCAGCAGCCCGGGACAGGGTTACGAGCAGTACTTC
CDR3 protein: CATSSPGQGYEQYF

clone size: -
J gene: TRBJ2-7
V gene: TRBV15
D gene: -
CDR3 DNA: TGTGCCACCAGCCGAGCGGAACCGGGACTTTTCTACGAGCAGTACTTC
CDR3 protein: CATSRAEPGLFYEQYF

clone size: -
J gene: TRBJ1-5
V gene: TRBV19
D gene: -
CDR3 DNA: TGTGCCAGTAGTGCAGGGGTGGCTCAGCCCCAGCATTTT
CDR3 protein: CASSAGVAQPQHF

clone size: few
J gene: TRBJ2-7
V gene: TRBV5-5
D gene: -
CDR3 DNA: TGTGCCAGCAGCTTGAGGGCGACAGAGCTCTACGAGCAGTACTTC
CDR3 protein: CASSLRATELYEQYF

clone size: -
J gene: TRBJ1-2
V gene: TRBV12-3/TRBV12-4
D gene: -
CDR3 DNA: TGTGCCAGCAGTTTAGCCGGCTATGGCTACACCTTC
CDR3 protein: CASSLAGYGYTF

clone size: -
J gene: TRBJ2-7
V gene: TRBV11-2
D gene: -
CDR3 DNA: TGTGCCAGCAGCGCCCCGGGCAGGGGCTCCTACGAGCAGTACTTC
CDR3 protein: CASSAPGRGSYEQYF

clone size: -
J gene: TRBJ1-3
V gene: TRBV30
D gene: TRBD1
CDR3 DNA: TGTGCCTGGAAACAGGGGACCCACACCATATATTTT
CDR3 protein: CAWKQGTHTIYF

clone size: -
J gene: TRBJ2-7
V gene: TRBV7-4
D gene: -
CDR3 DNA: TGTGCCAGCAGCGCAAGCCGAAAAAGCTACGAGCAGTACTTC
CDR3 protein: CASSASRKSYEQYF

clone size: -
J gene: TRBJ1-5
V gene: TRBV2
D gene: -
CDR3 DNA: TGTGCCAGCAGCTACGGACAGAGCAATCAGCCCCAGCATTTT
CDR3 protein: CASSYGQSNQPQHF

clone size: once
J gene: TRBJ2-7
V gene: TRBV7-2
D gene: -
CDR3 DNA: TGTGCCAGCAGCTTAAATGGGGGCCTTCTGGGGGAGCAGTACTTC
CDR3 protein: CASSLNGGLLGEQYF

clone size: -
J gene: TRBJ2-1
V gene: TRBV28
D gene: TRBD2
CDR3 DNA: TGTGCCAGCAGTACAGGACTAGCCAACGGACGGGACAATGAGCAGTTCTTC
CDR3 protein: CASSTGLANGRDNEQFF

clone size: -
J gene: TRBJ1-2
V gene: TRBV6-5
D gene: -
CDR3 DNA: TGTGCCAGCAGGCCTCCGGGACTTGCAAACTATGGCTACACCTTC
CDR3 protein: CASRPPGLANYGYTF

clone size: once
J gene: TRBJ2-7
V gene: TRBV5-1
D gene: TRBD2
CDR3 DNA: TGCGCCAGCAGCCAAGCGGGGGCCATCACCTCCTACGAGCAGTACTTC
CDR3 protein: CASSQAGAITSYEQYF

clone size: once
J gene: TRBJ2-2
V gene: TRBV19
D gene: TRBD2
CDR3 DNA: TGTGCCAGTAGTTCCATAGCGGGAAACACCGGGGAGCTGTTTTTT
CDR3 protein: CASSSIAGNTGELFF

clone size: -
J gene: TRBJ1-4
V gene: TRBV5-1
D gene: TRBD1
CDR3 DNA: TGCGCCAGCAGCCTACAGGGGTTAACTAATGAAAAACTGTTTTTT
CDR3 protein: CASSLQGLTNEKLFF

clone size: -
J gene: TRBJ1-5
V gene: TRBV29-1
D gene: -
CDR3 DNA: TGCAGCGCCAAAACGACAGCGGGGGATCAGCCCCAGCATTTT
CDR3 protein: CSAKTTAGDQPQHF

clone size: -
J gene: TRBJ1-1
V gene: TRBV12-3/TRBV12-4
D gene: -
CDR3 DNA: TGTGCCAGCACCCCGACAGTTAACACTGAAGCTTTCTTT
CDR3 protein: CASTPTVNTEAFF

clone size: once
J gene: TRBJ1-6
V gene: TRBV5-4
D gene: -
CDR3 DNA: TGTGCCAGCAGCTTTCGGGAGGTTGGATCACCCCTCCACTTT
CDR3 protein: CASSFREVGSPLHF

clone size: -
J gene: TRBJ1-6
V gene: TRBV18
D gene: -
CDR3 DNA: TGTGCCAGCTCACCTGACAGAGATAATTCACCCCTCCACTTT
CDR3 protein: CASSPDRDNSPLHF

clone size: once
J gene: TRBJ2-1
V gene: TRBV6-4
D gene: -
CDR3 DNA: TGTGCCAGCAGTCCACAAGTGGACAGCTCCTGGAATGAGCAGTTCTTC
CDR3 protein: CASSPQVDSSWNEQFF

clone size: -
J gene: TRBJ1-1
V gene: TRBV6-5
D gene: -
CDR3 DNA: TGTGCCAGCAGTTACGGAGGGAATGCTTTCTTT
CDR3 protein: CASSYGGNAFF

clone size: -
J gene: TRBJ1-2
V gene: TRBV28
D gene: TRBD1
CDR3 DNA: TGTGCCAGCAGTAAGGACAGGGCTAAGACCTATGGCTACACCTTC
CDR3 protein: CASSKDRAKTYGYTF

clone size: once
J gene: TRBJ2-1
V gene: TRBV7-3
D gene: -
CDR3 DNA: TGTGCCAGCAGCCACGGGGGGCAATACAATGAGCAGTTCTTC
CDR3 protein: CASSHGGQYNEQFF

clone size: once
J gene: TRBJ1-3
V gene: TRBV15
D gene: -
CDR3 DNA: TGTGCCACCAGCAGAGACAGGCCCCTCTCTGGAAACACCATATATTTT
CDR3 protein: CATSRDRPLSGNTIYF

clone size: -
J gene: TRBJ2-5
V gene: TRBV6-1
D gene: -
CDR3 DNA: TGTGCCAGCAGTGAACCCCCCGGGACTTTACAAGAGACCCAGTACTTC
CDR3 protein: CASSEPPGTLQETQYF